This T cell receptor (beta chain) appears in the sequencing data of a study of blood T cells in healthy people across ages. Study-wide results and caveats: PBMCs were not sorted, which prevented a conclusive comparison of naive versus antigen-experienced cells.

Per sample, extraction of total RNA gave at least 5.5 micrograms in every case. The authors ran a second PCR of 7 to 11 cycles using a sample-barcoded 5' primer and a J-beta primer mix. The template-switch adaptor was a 5' adaptor with 12 random nucleotides. It tagged each cDNA molecule. Any given sample supplied a minimum of 2.5 million CDR3-containing paired-end reads. TCRdb re-derived calls from the 5' RACE reads in MiXCR, one entry per CDR3 protein. The sample has around 800,000 distinct CDR3 sequences, under 45% seen once. CDR3 length: 13 residues. The V end lost 5 bases, the J end lost 4 bases, and 11 bases lay between the germline ends. In regard to this clonotype: Its target is not known.

This chain uses TRBV12-3 or TRBV12-4 with TRBJ1-2, with a weak D call TRBD1 (5 bases). This sequence originates from a man in his sixties in good health. Input material: blood. In DNA form, the CDR3 reads TGTGCCAGCAGTGCAGCCGGGGCCTATGGCTACACCTTC. As protein: CASSAAGAYGYTF.